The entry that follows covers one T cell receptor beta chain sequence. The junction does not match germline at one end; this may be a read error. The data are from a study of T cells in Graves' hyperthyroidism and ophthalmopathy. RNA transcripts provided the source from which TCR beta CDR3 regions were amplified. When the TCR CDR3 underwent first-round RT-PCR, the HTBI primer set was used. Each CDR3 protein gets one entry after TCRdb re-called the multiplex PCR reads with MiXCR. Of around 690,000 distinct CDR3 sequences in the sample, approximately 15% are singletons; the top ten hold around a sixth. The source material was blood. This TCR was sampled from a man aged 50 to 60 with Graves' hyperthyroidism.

CDR3 residues: CASSLSFGTLSYEQCF. In DNA, the CDR3 is TGTGCCAGCAGTTTATCATTCGGGACGCTCTCCTACGAGCAGTGCTTC. The chain uses TRBV27 and TRBJ2-7; TRBD1 or TRBD2 may be the D gene (5 bases each). The CDR3 spans 16 residues. In germline, CDR1 is MNHEY, CDR2 SMNVEV (reference sequence).